This entry lists 21 T cell receptor beta chains sequenced from one sample in a study of shared clonotypes between healthy human individuals (TCRdb year 2020). For the CD8 naive samples, CD45RO-negative cells were positively selected for CCR7, yielding a CD45RA+CCR7+ population from which TemRA cells were excluded. Preparation of the library involved the immunoSEQ multiplex PCR assay. TCRdb carries this immuneACCESS record with in-frame sequences only. Its versions omit some clonotypes, under half of them owing to an unresolved V gene in the studies checked, with the rest unexplained. Within this sample are approximately 740,000 clones, with roughly 92% of them counted one time only. The ten largest clones represent less than 25% of the sample. Sequenced material: naive CD8+ T cells sorted from blood. The cell subset or site label, as the study defines it: CD45RA+CCR7+. These receptor sequences come from a man aged 30 to 39 in good health.

This clone came up a few times. Different DNA sequences within this sample yield the same CDR3. The chain couples TRBV5-5 to TRBJ2-7; D is uncertain. V lost 2 bases and J 3 bases, leaving 9 bases between the germline ends. CDR3 size: 13 residues. Germline values: CDR1 SGHKS, CDR2 YYEKEE (reference sequence). The DNA for the CDR3 is TGTGCCAGCAGCTTCCTTACTGTCTACGAGCAGTACTTC. Residues: CASSFLTVYEQYF. Based on the CDR3 plus reference TRBV5-5 and TRBJ2-7, the full variable domain is DAGVTQSPTHLIKTRGQQVTLRCSPISGHKSVSWYQQVLGQGPQFIFQYYEKEERGRGNFPDRFSARQFPNYSSELNVNALLLGDSALYLCASSFLTVYEQYFGPGTRLTVT.

This clone was detected once. This chain uses TRBV10-2 with TRBJ2-1; D is ambiguous. Per germline, CDR1 WSHSY and CDR2 SAAADI. Trimming stripped 10 bases from V and 0 bases from J, with 13 bases between. The CDR3 is 14 residues long. In DNA, the CDR3 is TGCGCCACAAGTACGAGTCTCTCCTACAATGAGCAGTTCTTC. Protein sequence: CATSTSLSYNEQFF.

This clone was seen just once. This sequence joins TRBV4-1 and TRBJ2-1; 8 bases agree with TRBD1. The ends lost 0 bases at V and 10 bases at J; junction bases unmatched: 8. The CDR3 length is 15 residues. Germline CDR1 is MGHRA and CDR2 is YSYEKL. CDR3 protein: CASSQEGQGVREQFF. The CDR3 DNA follows: TGCGCCAGCAGCCAAGAAGGACAGGGAGTAAGGGAGCAGTTCTTC.

Points on this clone: The same CDR3 can be traced to other DNA sequences in this sample. This rearrangement joins TRBV4-1 to TRBJ2-7, with 7 bases fitting TRBD2. The trim removed 3 bases at V and 2 bases at J, leaving 4 bases unmatched. Germline CDR1 and CDR2: MGHRA and YSYEKL. This CDR3 has 14 residues. CDR3 bases: TGCGCCAGCAGCCAGCCCGGACTAGCCTACGAGCAGTACTTC. This codes for CASSQPGLAYEQYF.

J is TRBJ2-1 and V is TRBV29-1; the D gene is possibly TRBD2 (6 bases). The CDR3 extends over 15 amino acids. CDR1 is SQVTM and CDR2 is ANQGSEA in the germline V gene. Trimming took off 1 base at V and 4 bases at J, with 14 bases between the two ends. CDR3 residues: CSVEGREGAYNEQFF. The CDR3, as DNA: TGCAGCGTTGAAGGGCGGGAAGGAGCGTACAATGAGCAGTTCTTC.

CDR3 coding DNA: TGTGCCAGCAGTTTAGAGGGTACGATGACCGGGGAGCTGTTTTTT. This translates into CASSLEGTMTGELFF. The chain recombines TRBV27 with TRBJ2-2; possibly TRBD2 for D (5 bases). The CDR3 is 15 residues long. Germline CDR1 MNHEY, CDR2 SMNVEV (reference sequence). The germline V and J ends were trimmed by 2 bases and 5 bases, with 12 bases remaining between them.

This chain links TRBV7-9 with TRBJ2-7; 10 positions match TRBD2. This CDR3 is 17 amino acids long. V was pared by 5 bases and J by 2 bases, with 12 bases of the junction left unmatched. Germline V gene data show CDR1 as SEHNR and CDR2 as FQNEAQ (reference sequence). The CDR3 spells CASSPGDSGRKTYEQYF. The CDR3 DNA follows: TGTGCCAGCAGCCCTGGTGATAGCGGGAGGAAAACCTACGAGCAGTACTTC.

The chain joins TRBV10-3 to TRBJ2-3; TRBD2 is a possible D gene (5 bases). V lost 2 bases to trimming and J lost 3 bases, with 27 bases between them. This CDR3 has 20 residues. Looked up from germline, CDR1 is ENHRY and CDR2 is SYGVKD. The CDR3 reads CAISEQSRTDSSLATDTQYF. The CDR3 DNA follows: TGTGCCATCAGTGAGCAAAGTCGGACCGATAGTAGTTTAGCGACAGATACGCAGTATTTT.

The table lists this clone with a count of one. The chain links TRBV14 to TRBJ1-1, with unresolved D. Germline-derived CDR1 and CDR2 are SGHDN and FVKESK. This CDR3 has 12 residues. V was trimmed by 4 bases and J by 7 bases, leaving 10 bases between them. CDR3 in amino acids: CASSPYYGEAFF. Written as DNA, the CDR3 is TGTGCCAGCAGCCCTTATTATGGTGAAGCTTTCTTT.

The rearrangement uses TRBV28 and TRBJ2-5; 9 nucleotides match TRBD1. Germline trimming cut 2 bases from V and 4 bases from J; bases unmatched to any gene: 11. Germline CDR1 is MDHEN and CDR2 is SYDVKM. The CDR3 runs to 17 residues. The CDR3 region has the DNA TGTGCCAGCAGTTTAACGACAGGGGGTCCCTTGGGAGAGACCCAGTACTTC. Protein: CASSLTTGGPLGETQYF. The full variable domain, its missing parts supplied by reference TRBV28 and TRBJ2-5, is DVKVTQSSRYLVKRTGEKVFLECVQDMDHENMFWYRQDPGLGLRLIYFSYDVKMKEKGDIPEGYSVSREKKERFSLILESASTNQTSMYLCASSLTTGGPLGETQYFGPGTRLLVL.

V is TRBV7-7 and J is TRBJ1-1, with 7 nucleotides matching TRBD1. The trim removed 8 bases at V and 2 bases at J, leaving 5 bases unmatched. Germline lookup yields CDR1 SSHAT and CDR2 FNYEAQ (reference sequence). The CDR3 totals 13 residues. The CDR3 DNA is TGTGCCAGCGCACAGGGGACTAACACTGAAGCTTTCTTT. Amino acids: CASAQGTNTEAFF.

V and J are TRBV15 and TRBJ2-4; tentatively, D is TRBD2 (6 bases). Trimming stripped 1 base from V and 1 base from J, with 11 bases between. CDR3 length: 16 amino acids. Germline assignment: CDR1 LNHNV and CDR2 YYDKDF (reference sequence). CDR3 nucleotide sequence: TGTGCCACCAGCAGAGTGACCGGGAGTGCCAAAAACATTCAGTACTTC. Protein: CATSRVTGSAKNIQYF. Full variable domain (remainder filled in from reference TRBV15 and TRBJ2-4): DAMVIQNPRYQVTQFGKPVTLSCSQTLNHNVMYWYQQKSSQAPKLLFHYYDKDFNNEADTPDNFQSRRPNTSFCFLDIRSPGLGDTAMYLCATSRVTGSAKNIQYFGAGTRLSVL.

This sequence joins TRBV1 and TRBJ2-7; the table's D call of TRBD2 was not tested on the DNA. TRBV1 is given as a pseudogene. The CDR3 totals 16 residues. The CDR3 loop is CTSSQGSAEALYEQYF. The CDR3 DNA sequence: TGCACCAGCAGCCAAGGATCAGCGGAGGCCCTCTACGAGCAGTACTTC.

V is TRBV30 and J is TRBJ1-5; D gene uncertain. Between the trimmed V and J ends, which lost 5 bases and 2 bases, there was a span of 19 bases. CDR3 size: 16 residues. CDR1 and CDR2 (germline): GTSNPN, SVGIG (reference sequence). Here the CDR3 DNA reads TGTGCCTGGGCAATCCGGGGAAACCGATGCAATCAGCCCCAGCATTTT. This sequence encodes CAWAIRGNRCNQPQHF. Full variable domain (remainder filled in from reference TRBV30 and TRBJ1-5): SQTIHQWPATLVQPVGSPLSLECTVEGTSNPNLYWYRQAAGRGLQLLFYSVGIGQISSEVPQNLSASRPQDRQFILSSKKLLLSDSGFYLCAWAIRGNRCNQPQHFGDGTRLSIL.

The V gene is TRBV7-9, the J gene TRBJ1-4, with D possibly matching TRBD1 (6 bases). The germline V gene has CDR1 SEHNR and CDR2 FQNEAQ (reference sequence). The V and J ends lost 5 bases and 8 bases respectively, with 12 bases between them. The CDR3 length is 13 residues. In nucleotides, the CDR3 is TGTGCCAGCAGCCGTCAGGGGAGCGAAAAACTGTTTTTT. This codes for CASSRQGSEKLFF. The full variable domain, with the rest looked up from reference TRBV7-9 and TRBJ1-4, is DTGVSQNPRHKITKRGQNVTFRCDPISEHNRLYWYRQTLGQGPEFLTYFQNEAQLEKSRLLSDRFSAERPKGSFSTLEIQRTEQGDSAMYLCASSRQGSEKLFFGSGTQLSVL.

The chain employs TRBV15 and TRBJ1-5; 9 bases map to TRBD1. Trimming removed 3 bases from V and 3 bases from J; junction bases left unmatched: 12. There are 18 residues in the CDR3. Germline assignment: CDR1 LNHNV and CDR2 YYDKDF (reference sequence). In DNA, the CDR3 is TGTGCCACCAGCAGTTACCGCCCCGGGACAGGGTTCAATCAGCCCCAGCATTTT. Amino acids: CATSSYRPGTGFNQPQHF.

The chain employs TRBV29-1 and TRBJ2-1; 9 nucleotides line up with TRBD2. The CDR3 extends over 14 amino acids. Germline assignment: CDR1 SQVTM and CDR2 ANQGSEA. Trimming removed 8 bases from V and 8 bases from J; junction bases left unmatched: 13. The CDR3, as DNA: TGCAGCCACATCTATAGCGGGAGAGGGGATGAGCAGTTCTTC. It translates to CSHIYSGRGDEQFF.

This sequence joins TRBV7-9 and TRBJ1-1, with unresolved D. CDR1 and CDR2 from the germline V gene are SEHNR and FQNEAQ (reference sequence). Deletions cut 5 bases from V and 12 bases from J, with 16 bases between. The CDR3 totals 12 residues. This CDR3 reads CASSRTGELSFF. Written as DNA, the CDR3 is TGTGCCAGCAGCCGTACCGGGGAACTCTCTTTCTTT.

As for this clone: The same CDR3 is also encoded by other DNA sequences in this sample. V usage is TRBV11-2 and J usage is TRBJ2-7; perhaps TRBD2 as D (5 bases). Germline V gives CDR1 SGHAT, CDR2 FQNNGV. The V end was cut by 1 base, the J end by 1 base, with 8 bases between. CDR3 length: 14 residues. The CDR3 here is CASSLGTGSYEQYF. The CDR3 DNA is TGTGCCAGCAGCTTAGGGACTGGTTCCTACGAGCAGTACTTC.

J is TRBJ2-2 and V is TRBV7-9; D possibly uses TRBD1 or TRBD2 (5 bases each). V was pared by 2 bases and J by 8 bases, with 12 bases between. This CDR3 has 14 residues. Germline-derived CDR1 and CDR2 are SEHNR and FQNEAQ (reference sequence). The CDR3 reads CASSLLGDVGELFF. In nucleotides, the CDR3 is TGTGCCAGCAGCTTATTGGGGGACGTGGGGGAGCTGTTTTTT.

In the case of this clone: Distinct nucleotide sequences in the sample also encode this CDR3. The chain carries TRBV7-9 and TRBJ2-7; D gene ambiguous. The germline CDR1 and CDR2 sequences are SEHNR and FQNEAQ (reference sequence). CDR3 length equals 11 residues. The V end lost 4 bases, the J end lost 2 bases, and 3 bases lay between the germline ends. The CDR3 DNA sequence: TGTGCCAGCAGCTCGACCTACGAGCAGTACTTC. The encoded protein is CASSSTYEQYF.